These 26 T cell receptor beta chains came from one sample sequenced in a study of response to subunit inactivated influenza vaccine. One entry per CDR3 protein results from TCRdb running MiXCR on the RT-PCR reads. Of about half a million distinct CDR3 sequences listed, approximately 11% are singletons. Material: PBMCs from blood, obtained more than 35 days after vaccination. The receptors here all came from a man aged 50 to 60 who received an inactivated influenza vaccine.

The genes are TRBV7-9 and TRBJ1-1; perhaps TRBD1 as D (5 bases). Germline CDR1 and CDR2: SEHNR and FQNEAQ (reference sequence). Trimming pared 3 bases from V and 6 bases from J, leaving 11 bases between. This CDR3 spans 13 amino acids. CDR3 protein: CASSFLGTAEAFF. Here the CDR3 DNA reads TGTGCCAGCAGCTTTCTGGGGACGGCTGAAGCTTTCTTT.

The V call is TRBV6-2 or TRBV6-3, the J call TRBJ2-2; a possible D gene is TRBD2 (5 bases). CDR1 MNHEY and CDR2 SVGEGT come from the germline V gene. V dropped 3 bases and J dropped 0 bases, with 11 bases sitting between them. This CDR3 comprises 16 residues. CDR3 loop: CASSYLDFANTGELFF. CDR3 in DNA: TGTGCCAGCAGTTATTTGGACTTCGCGAACACCGGGGAGCTGTTTTTT.

This clonotype was counted a few times. This chain links TRBV6-2 or TRBV6-3 with TRBJ2-3; no clear D gene. Trimming removed 6 bases at V and 6 bases at J, with 16 bases between. CDR1 MNHEY and CDR2 SVGEGT come from the germline V gene. This CDR3 is built from 14 residues. This chain's CDR3 is CASRFRAHRDTQYF. For the CDR3, the DNA is TGTGCCAGCAGATTCCGGGCCCACCGGGATACGCAGTATTTT.

This clonotype has at least ten counts. The chain combines TRBV7-2 with TRBJ1-3; D possibly corresponds to TRBD1 (5 bases). The germline V and J ends were trimmed by 5 bases and 8 bases, with 16 bases remaining between them. The germline V gene has CDR1 SGHTA and CDR2 FQGNSA. CDR3 length: 14 amino acids. For the CDR3, the DNA is TGTGCCAGCAGCCGTGGGTCGGGGCTGTACACCATATATTTT. The encoded protein is CASSRGSGLYTIYF.

There are a few counts of this clonotype. The chain has TRBV12-3 or TRBV12-4 and TRBJ2-7, with 8 bases identical to TRBD1. There are 15 residues in the CDR3. V shed 2 bases and J 5 bases; nucleotides not matched to a gene: 8. The CDR3: CASSLLGQGWNEQYF. DNA for the CDR3: TGTGCCAGCAGTTTACTCGGACAGGGATGGAACGAGCAGTACTTC.

This clonotype was picked up many times. The genes are TRBV6-5 and TRBJ1-5; D possibly corresponds to TRBD1 (5 bases). Germline assignment: CDR1 MNHEY and CDR2 SVGAGI. With 3 bases removed from V and 7 bases from J, the gap between germline ends came to 13 bases. The CDR3 spans 14 residues. Here the CDR3 DNA reads TGTGCCAGCAGTTATGGGAGGGAGGGGCAGCCCCAGCATTTT. Translating it yields CASSYGREGQPQHF.

This clonotype was detected ten times or more. The rearrangement joins TRBV4-2 to TRBJ2-2, with 10 bases that match TRBD2. Trimming removed 1 base from V and 2 bases from J; junction bases left unmatched: 7. Germline V lookup: CDR1 LGHNA, CDR2 YNFKEQ. The CDR3 spans 18 residues. Here the CDR3 reads CASSQVTSGDFNTGELFF. CDR3 DNA sequence: TGTGCCAGCAGCCAAGTAACTAGCGGGGACTTCAACACCGGGGAGCTGTTTTTT.

The chain employs TRBV20-1 and TRBJ2-5; 13 nucleotides match TRBD2. Germline CDR1 and CDR2: DFQATT and SNEGSKA (reference sequence). J gave up 5 bases and V 4 bases, and 4 bases lay outside the gene matches. The CDR3 has 14 residues. In DNA form, the CDR3 reads TGCAGTGCTAAGACTAGCGGGAGGAAGGAGACCCAGTACTTC. Residues: CSAKTSGRKETQYF.

This clonotype was seen a handful of times. V is TRBV4-2 and J is TRBJ2-1; a possible D gene is TRBD2 (6 bases). Germline CDR1 is LGHNA and CDR2 is YNFKEQ. V lost 0 bases and J lost 3, with 15 bases in between. This CDR3 contains 17 residues. The CDR3 is CASSQDPWASDYNEQFF. As DNA, the CDR3 is TGTGCCAGCAGCCAAGATCCCTGGGCTAGCGACTACAATGAGCAGTTCTTC.

This clonotype was seen only a few times. The chain recombines TRBV5-5 with TRBJ2-7, with a weak D call TRBD1 (5 bases). Looked up from germline, CDR1 is SGHKS and CDR2 is YYEKEE (reference sequence). V was clipped by 1 base and J by 3 bases, with 11 bases between them. CDR3 size: 14 residues. Here the CDR3 reads CASSLYQGIYEQYF. In DNA form, the CDR3 reads TGTGCCAGCAGCTTGTATCAGGGTATCTACGAGCAGTACTTC.

This clonotype was found a few times. The rearrangement links TRBV9 to TRBJ2-3; D may be TRBD1 or TRBD2 (7 bases each). Trimming pared 8 bases from V and 4 bases from J, leaving 14 bases between. CDR3 length: 13 residues. The V gene's germline CDR1 is SGDLS and CDR2 YYNGEE. The CDR3 DNA reads TGTGCCAGAATTCCAGGGGGGGCAGATACGCAGTATTTT. Its translation is CARIPGGADTQYF.

The chain uses TRBV7-9 and TRBJ1-2; D is perhaps TRBD1 (5 bases). The germline V gene encodes CDR1 SEHNR and CDR2 FQNEAQ (reference sequence). The V gene lost 11 bases and the J gene lost 6 bases, with 22 bases spanning the gap. This CDR3 region has 14 residues. DNA of the CDR3: TGTGCCCCAACCAAATGGGGGGGGAATCATGGCTACACCTTC. This gives the protein CAPTKWGGNHGYTF.

The chain links TRBV20-1 to TRBJ2-5; D is possibly TRBD2 (7 bases). CDR1 is DFQATT, CDR2 SNEGSKA, per germline (reference sequence). The CDR3 is made up of 14 amino acids. The V gene lost 5 bases and the J gene lost 4 bases, with 17 bases spanning the gap. The CDR3 loop is CSAQRGGGSETQYF. CDR3 coding DNA: TGCAGTGCTCAGCGGGGAGGGGGTTCAGAGACCCAGTACTTC.

This sequence joins TRBV4-1 and TRBJ2-1, with D maybe TRBD1 (5 bases). V gave up 6 bases and J gave up 0 bases, with 12 bases separating them. Germline V lookup: CDR1 MGHRA, CDR2 YSYEKL. The CDR3 runs to 15 residues. The CDR3 DNA reads TGCGCCAGCAGGGTCAGGGAAAGCTCCTACAATGAGCAGTTCTTC. Its translation is CASRVRESSYNEQFF.

This clonotype has ten or more counts. CDR3 sequence reads: CASSAPVDRGGSMNTEAFF. CDR3 bases: TGTGCCAGCAGCGCCCCCGTGGACAGGGGGGGATCCATGAACACTGAAGCTTTCTTT. This chain joins TRBV9 and TRBJ1-1, with 10 bases identical to TRBD1. J lost 0 bases, V lost 3 bases, and 14 bases had no gene match. This CDR3 spans 19 amino acids. Germline V gives CDR1 SGDLS, CDR2 YYNGEE.

This clonotype appeared many times. V and J are TRBV7-2 and TRBJ2-7; 8 bases are shared with TRBD1. V was clipped by 8 bases and J by 3 bases; unmatched bases: 12. The length of the CDR3 is 15 residues. CDR1 is SGHTA, CDR2 FQGNSA, per germline. CDR3 DNA: TGTGCCAGCTCCCCGTGGGGAACAGGGGGCTACGAGCAGTACTTC. Translated: CASSPWGTGGYEQYF.

In this sample, this clonotype turned up many times. V gene TRBV29-1 combines with J gene TRBJ2-2, with 8 positions matching TRBD1. V was clipped by 6 bases and J by 1 base; unmatched bases: 4. This CDR3 is 14 amino acids long. Germline V gene data show CDR1 as SQVTM and CDR2 as ANQGSEA. CDR3 nucleotides: TGCAGCGTAGGACAGGGCGGGAACACCGGGGAGCTGTTTTTT. Amino acid sequence: CSVGQGGNTGELFF.

This clonotype was seen a few times. The chain links TRBV7-2 to TRBJ2-1; 7 positions agree with TRBD2. Looked up from germline, CDR1 is SGHTA and CDR2 is FQGNSA. Germline trimming cut 7 bases from V and 6 bases from J; bases unmatched to any gene: 12. The CDR3 extends over 15 amino acids. Here the CDR3 reads CASTLLGPGGNEQFF. Written as DNA, the CDR3 is TGTGCCAGCACCCTACTAGGGCCGGGGGGCAATGAGCAGTTCTTC.

The gene calls are TRBV7-9 and TRBJ1-2, with D unclear. The CDR3 spans 14 residues. Germline lookup yields CDR1 SEHNR and CDR2 FQNEAQ (reference sequence). Trimming left V 5 bases short and J 2 bases short, with 12 bases between. This CDR3 is CASSPGRNNYGYTF. The CDR3 nucleotides read TGTGCCAGCAGCCCCGGACGGAACAACTATGGCTACACCTTC.

CDR3 amino acids: CSVEDGTTRGGQYF. DNA for the CDR3: TGCAGCGTTGAAGATGGGACAACACGGGGGGGGCAGTACTTC. This rearrangement joins TRBV29-1 to TRBJ2-7, with 8 bases lining up with TRBD2. Germline CDR1 is SQVTM and CDR2 is ANQGSEA. CDR3 length equals 14 residues. With V trimmed by 0 bases and J by 9 bases, 10 bases remained unmatched.

This clonotype was seen at least ten times. The chain couples TRBV5-1 to TRBJ1-1; D not certain. In germline, CDR1 is SGHRS, CDR2 YFSETQ. V dropped 3 bases and J dropped 4 bases, with 10 bases sitting between them. The CDR3 sequence is 13 residues long. The DNA of the CDR3 is TGCGCCAGCAGCTCCCAGGTTGGCACTGAAGCTTTCTTT. Its translation is CASSSQVGTEAFF.

The chain uses TRBV7-3 and TRBJ2-7; maybe TRBD2 (5 bases). The CDR3 spans 13 residues. CDR1 SGHTA and CDR2 FQGTGA come from the germline V gene. Trimming shortened V by 3 bases and J by 6 bases, and 12 bases separated the two germline ends. The CDR3 sequence: CASSFGGGFEQYF. CDR3 sequence (DNA): TGTGCCAGCAGCTTTGGAGGAGGATTCGAGCAGTACTTC.

V gene TRBV6-5 combines with J gene TRBJ2-5; 8 nucleotides line up with TRBD2. There are 17 residues in the CDR3. J gave up 3 bases and V 0 bases, and 9 bases lay outside the gene matches. Per germline, CDR1 MNHEY and CDR2 SVGAGI. The CDR3 coding sequence is TGTGCCAGCAGTTACTCGATTCTGGCAGCGGGAGAAGAGACCCAGTACTTC. This translates into CASSYSILAAGEETQYF.

This rearrangement joins TRBV5-6 to TRBJ2-5, with TRBD1 matching over 8 bases. CDR3 length: 14 residues. V gave up 5 bases and J gave up 6 bases; unmatched junction bases: 9. CDR1 SGHDT and CDR2 YYEEEE come from the germline V gene. The CDR3 DNA reads as TGTGCCAGCAGTCAGCAGGGGGCTGGCAAGACCCAGTACTTC. Protein sequence: CASSQQGAGKTQYF. Using reference TRBV5-6 and TRBJ2-5 for the parts outside the CDR3, the full variable domain is DAGVTQSPTHLIKTRGQQVTLRCSPKSGHDTVSWYQQALGQGPQFIFQYYEEEERQRGNFPDRFSGHQFPNYSSELNVNALLLGDSALYLCASSQQGAGKTQYFGPGTRLLVL.

The rearrangement joins TRBV19 to TRBJ2-6, with a tentative D call TRBD2 (6 bases). The V gene lost 6 bases and the J gene lost 2 bases, with 14 bases spanning the gap. The CDR3 runs 16 residues. The germline V gene has CDR1 LNHDA and CDR2 SQIVND (reference sequence). CDR3 loop: CASSREGGTGANVLTF. CDR3 nucleotide sequence: TGTGCCAGTAGCCGAGAGGGAGGAACTGGGGCCAACGTCCTGACTTTC.

This clonotype was counted a few times. The chain links TRBV20-1 to TRBJ2-5; TRBD1 matches 7 bases. The CDR3 is made up of 12 amino acids. The V segment lost 5 bases and the J segment 3 bases; nucleotides outside the gene matches: 3. Germline CDR1 is DFQATT and CDR2 is SNEGSKA (reference sequence). This CDR3 is CSACGQEETQYF. CDR3 DNA sequence: TGCAGTGCTTGTGGACAGGAAGAGACCCAGTACTTC.